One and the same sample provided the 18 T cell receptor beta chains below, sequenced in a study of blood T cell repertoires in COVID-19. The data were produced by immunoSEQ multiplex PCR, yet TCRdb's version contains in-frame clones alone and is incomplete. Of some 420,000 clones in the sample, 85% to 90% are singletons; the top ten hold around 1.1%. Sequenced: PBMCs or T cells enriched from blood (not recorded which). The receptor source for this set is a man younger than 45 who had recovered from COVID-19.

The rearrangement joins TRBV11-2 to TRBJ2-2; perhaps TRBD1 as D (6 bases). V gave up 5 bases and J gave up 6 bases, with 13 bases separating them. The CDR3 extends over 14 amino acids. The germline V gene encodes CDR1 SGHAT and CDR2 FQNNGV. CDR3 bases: TGTGCCAGCAGCCTGGACAGAGGATCCGGGGAGCTGTTTTTT. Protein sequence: CASSLDRGSGELFF.

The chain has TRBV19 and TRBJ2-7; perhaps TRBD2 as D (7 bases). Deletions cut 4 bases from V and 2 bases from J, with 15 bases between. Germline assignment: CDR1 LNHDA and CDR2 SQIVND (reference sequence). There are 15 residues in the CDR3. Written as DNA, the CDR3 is TGTGCCAGTAGTAAGTCCGGAGGGGGGGCCTACGAGCAGTACTTC. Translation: CASSKSGGGAYEQYF.

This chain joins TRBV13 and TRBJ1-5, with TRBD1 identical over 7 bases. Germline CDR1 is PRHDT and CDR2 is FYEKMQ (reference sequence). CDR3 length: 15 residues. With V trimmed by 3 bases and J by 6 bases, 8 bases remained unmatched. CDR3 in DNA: TGTGCCAGCAGCTTGGGGGGTCGGGACAGTCAGCCCCAGCATTTT. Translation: CASSLGGRDSQPQHF.

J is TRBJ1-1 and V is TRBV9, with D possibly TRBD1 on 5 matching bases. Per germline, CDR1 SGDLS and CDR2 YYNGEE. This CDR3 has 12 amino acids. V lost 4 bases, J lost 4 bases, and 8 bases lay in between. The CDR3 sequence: CASSRGSTEAFF. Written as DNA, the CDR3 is TGTGCCAGCAGCAGGGGTTCCACTGAAGCTTTCTTT.

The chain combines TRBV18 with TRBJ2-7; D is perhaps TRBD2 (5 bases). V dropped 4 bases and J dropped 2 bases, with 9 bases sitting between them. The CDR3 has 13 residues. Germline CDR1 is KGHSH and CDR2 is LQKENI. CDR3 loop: CASSRRTAYEQYF. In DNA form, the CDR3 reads TGTGCCAGCTCACGAAGGACTGCCTACGAGCAGTACTTC. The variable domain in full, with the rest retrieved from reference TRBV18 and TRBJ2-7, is NAGVMQNPRHLVRRRGQEARLRCSPMKGHSHVYWYRQLPEEGLKFMVYLQKENIIDESGMPKERFSAEFPKEGPSILRIQQVVRGDSAAYFCASSRRTAYEQYFGPGTRLTVT.

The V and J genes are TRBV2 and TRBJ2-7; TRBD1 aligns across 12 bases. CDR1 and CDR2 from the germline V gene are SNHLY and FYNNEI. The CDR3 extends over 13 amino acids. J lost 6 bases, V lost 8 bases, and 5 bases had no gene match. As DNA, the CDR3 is TGTGCCAGCGGAAGGGACAGGGGGCTCGAGCAGTACTTC. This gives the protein CASGRDRGLEQYF.

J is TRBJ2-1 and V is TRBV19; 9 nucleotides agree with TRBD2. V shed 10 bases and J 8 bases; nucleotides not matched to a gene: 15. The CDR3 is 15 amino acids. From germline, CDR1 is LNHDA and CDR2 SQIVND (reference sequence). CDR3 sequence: CATRALAGEGYEQFF. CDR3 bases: TGTGCCACCCGAGCCTTAGCGGGAGAGGGCTATGAGCAGTTCTTC. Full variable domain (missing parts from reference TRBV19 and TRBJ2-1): DGGITQSPKYLFRKEGQNVTLSCEQNLNHDAMYWYRQDPGQGLRLIYYSQIVNDFQKGDIAEGYSVSREKKESFPLTVTSAQKNPTAFYLCATRALAGEGYEQFFGPGTRLTVL.

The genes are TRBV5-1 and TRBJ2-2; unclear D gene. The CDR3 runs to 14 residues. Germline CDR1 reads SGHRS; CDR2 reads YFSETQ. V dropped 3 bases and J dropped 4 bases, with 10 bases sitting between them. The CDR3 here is CASSSADPTGELFF. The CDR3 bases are TGCGCCAGCAGCTCCGCGGATCCCACCGGGGAGCTGTTTTTT.

CDR3 sequence reads: CATRYGTSGFGEYF. The CDR3 bases are TGTGCCACCCGTTACGGGACTAGCGGGTTCGGAGAGTACTTC. The J gene is TRBJ2-7, the V gene TRBV6-5; TRBD2 agrees at 12 bases. This CDR3 is 14 amino acids long. Looked up from germline, CDR1 is MNHEY and CDR2 is SVGAGI. The ends lost 10 bases at V and 11 bases at J; junction bases unmatched: 15.

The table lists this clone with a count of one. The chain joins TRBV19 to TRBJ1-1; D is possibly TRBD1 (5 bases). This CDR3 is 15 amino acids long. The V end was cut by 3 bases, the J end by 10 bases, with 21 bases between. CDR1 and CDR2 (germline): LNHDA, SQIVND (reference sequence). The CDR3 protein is CASSIVGRDSKGAFF. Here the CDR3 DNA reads TGTGCCAGTAGTATCGTAGGCCGGGACTCCAAAGGAGCTTTCTTT.

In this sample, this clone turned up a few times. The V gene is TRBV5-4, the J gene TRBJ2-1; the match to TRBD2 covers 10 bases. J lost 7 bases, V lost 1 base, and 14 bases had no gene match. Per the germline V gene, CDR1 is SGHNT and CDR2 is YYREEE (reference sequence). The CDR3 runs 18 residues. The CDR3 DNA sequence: TGTGCCAGCAGCTTGCCCTTTGGGTCTAGCGGGAGTTGGAATGAGCAGTTCTTC. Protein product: CASSLPFGSSGSWNEQFF.

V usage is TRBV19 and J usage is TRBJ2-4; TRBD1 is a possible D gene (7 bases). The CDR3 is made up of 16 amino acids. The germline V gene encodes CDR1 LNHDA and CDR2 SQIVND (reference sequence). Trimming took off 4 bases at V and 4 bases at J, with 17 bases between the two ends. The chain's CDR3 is CASSSNQGGGKNIQYF. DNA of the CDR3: TGTGCCAGTAGTAGTAACCAGGGGGGCGGGAAAAACATTCAGTACTTC.

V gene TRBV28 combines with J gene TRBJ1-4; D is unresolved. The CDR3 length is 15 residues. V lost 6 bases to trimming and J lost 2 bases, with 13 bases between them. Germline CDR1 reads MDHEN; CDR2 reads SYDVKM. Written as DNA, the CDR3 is TGTGCCAGCAGCAATAACATAGCGACTAATGAAAAACTGTTTTTT. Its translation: CASSNNIATNEKLFF.

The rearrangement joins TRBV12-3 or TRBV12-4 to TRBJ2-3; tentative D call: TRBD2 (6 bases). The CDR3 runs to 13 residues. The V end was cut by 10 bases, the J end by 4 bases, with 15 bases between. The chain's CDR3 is CATRPGTADTQYF. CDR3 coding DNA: TGTGCCACCCGCCCCGGGACTGCAGATACGCAGTATTTT.

The chain's CDR3 is CASSLASQTSGVQETQYF. CDR3 coding DNA: TGTGCCAGCAGCTTAGCCTCCCAGACTAGCGGGGTCCAAGAGACCCAGTACTTC. The chain carries TRBV7-9 and TRBJ2-5; TRBD2 matches at 11 bases. Germline V gene data show CDR1 as SEHNR and CDR2 as FQNEAQ (reference sequence). Unmatched junction bases numbered 7, after V lost 0 bases and J lost 1 base. This CDR3 has 18 amino acids.

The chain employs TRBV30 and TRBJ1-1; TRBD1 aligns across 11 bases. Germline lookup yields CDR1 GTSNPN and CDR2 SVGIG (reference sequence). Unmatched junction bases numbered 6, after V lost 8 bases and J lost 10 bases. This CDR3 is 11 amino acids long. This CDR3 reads CAGGTGGGAFF. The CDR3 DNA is TGTGCCGGCGGGACAGGGGGGGGAGCTTTCTTT.

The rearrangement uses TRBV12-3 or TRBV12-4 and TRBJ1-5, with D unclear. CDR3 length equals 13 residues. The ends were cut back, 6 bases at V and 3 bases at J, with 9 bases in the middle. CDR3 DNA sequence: TGTGCCAGCAGGAAGACTCCCAATCAGCCCCAGCATTTT. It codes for CASRKTPNQPQHF.

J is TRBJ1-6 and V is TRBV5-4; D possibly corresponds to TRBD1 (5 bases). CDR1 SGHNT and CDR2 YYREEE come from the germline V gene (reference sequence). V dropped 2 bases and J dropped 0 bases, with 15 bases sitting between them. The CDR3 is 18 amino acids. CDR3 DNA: TGTGCCAGCAGCTTCCCGACAGCGGGAGGCTCCTATAATTCACCCCTCCACTTT. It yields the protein CASSFPTAGGSYNSPLHF.